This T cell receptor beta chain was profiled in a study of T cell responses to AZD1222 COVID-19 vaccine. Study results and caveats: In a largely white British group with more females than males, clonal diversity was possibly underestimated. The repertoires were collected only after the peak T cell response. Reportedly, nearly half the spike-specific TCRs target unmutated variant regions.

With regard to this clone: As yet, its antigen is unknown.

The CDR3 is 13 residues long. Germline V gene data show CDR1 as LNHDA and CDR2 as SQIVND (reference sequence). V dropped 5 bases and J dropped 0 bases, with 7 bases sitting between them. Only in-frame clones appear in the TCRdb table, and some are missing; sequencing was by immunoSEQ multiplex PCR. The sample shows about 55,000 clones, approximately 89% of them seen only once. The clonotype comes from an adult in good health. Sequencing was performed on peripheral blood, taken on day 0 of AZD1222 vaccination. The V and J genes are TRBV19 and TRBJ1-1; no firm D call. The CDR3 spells CASSFTLNTEAFF. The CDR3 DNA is TGTGCCAGTAGTTTCACATTGAACACTGAAGCTTTCTTT.